This T cell receptor (beta chain) was retrieved from a study of T cell repertoires in cytomegalovirus infection. A single record per CDR3 protein comes from TCRdb applying MiXCR to the reads. The sample carries 450,000 to 550,000 distinct CDR3 sequences, approximately 15% recorded once. The study, taken as a whole, reports: CMV carriers having the relevant HLA were flagged by cumulative public TCR beta family frequency. CMV-specific HLA-C-restricted TCR beta clonotypes dominated the ex vivo response.

This clonotype has only a few counts. As yet, its antigen is unknown. The TCR sequence derives from a human donor in good health (CMV status not recorded). Some clones in this sample may be carry-over from other donors' samples. The sample consisted of CD8+ T cells from PBMCs.

CDR3 loop: CASSTGSRTDTQYF. CDR3 in DNA: TGTGCCAGCAGTACAGGGTCGCGCACAGATACGCAGTATTTT. The chain combines TRBV25-1 with TRBJ2-3, with a possible D match to TRBD1 (6 bases). The CDR3 consists of 14 residues. Trimming removed 5 bases at V and 1 base at J, with 10 bases between. Looked up from germline, CDR1 is MGHDK and CDR2 is SYGVNS. Looking up the rest from reference TRBV25-1 and TRBJ2-3 gives the full variable domain: EADIYQTPRYLVIGTGKKITLECSQTMGHDKMYWYQQDPGMELHLIHYSYGVNSTEKGDLSSESTVSRIRTEHFPLTLESARPSHTSQYLCASSTGSRTDTQYFGPGTRLTVL.